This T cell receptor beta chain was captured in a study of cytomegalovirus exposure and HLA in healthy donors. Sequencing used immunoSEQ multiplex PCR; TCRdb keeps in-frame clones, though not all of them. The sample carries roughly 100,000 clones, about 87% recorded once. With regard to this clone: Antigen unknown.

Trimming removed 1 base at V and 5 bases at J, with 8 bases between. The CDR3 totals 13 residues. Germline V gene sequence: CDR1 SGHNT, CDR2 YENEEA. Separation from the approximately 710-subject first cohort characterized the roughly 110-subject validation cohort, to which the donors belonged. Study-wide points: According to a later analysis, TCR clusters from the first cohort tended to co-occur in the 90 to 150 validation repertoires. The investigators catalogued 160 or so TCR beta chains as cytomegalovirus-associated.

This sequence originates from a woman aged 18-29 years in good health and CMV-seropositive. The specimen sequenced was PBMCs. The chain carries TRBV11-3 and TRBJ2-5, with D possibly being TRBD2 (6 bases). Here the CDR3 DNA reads TGTGCCAGCAGCTTAGGGGGAGGCGAGACCCAGTACTTC. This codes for CASSLGGGETQYF.